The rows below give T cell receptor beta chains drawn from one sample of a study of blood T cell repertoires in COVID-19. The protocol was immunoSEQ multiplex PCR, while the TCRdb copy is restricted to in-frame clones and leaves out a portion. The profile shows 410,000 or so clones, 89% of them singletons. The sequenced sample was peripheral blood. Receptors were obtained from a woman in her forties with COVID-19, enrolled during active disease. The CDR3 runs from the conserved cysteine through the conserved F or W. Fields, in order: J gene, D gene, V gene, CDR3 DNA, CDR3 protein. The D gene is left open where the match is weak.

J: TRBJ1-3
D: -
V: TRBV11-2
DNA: TGTGCCAGCAGCTTTCAGGGGTTCTCTGGAAACACCATATATTTT
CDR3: CASSFQGFSGNTIYF

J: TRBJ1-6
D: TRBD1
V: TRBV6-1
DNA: TGTGCCAGCAGTGAATTTGTCTCCAGGGGGAATTCACCCCTCCACTTT
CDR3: CASSEFVSRGNSPLHF

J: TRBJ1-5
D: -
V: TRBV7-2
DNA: TGTGCCAGCAGCTCATCGTCCGCGGGGGTGGGACAGCCCCAGCATTTT
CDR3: CASSSSSAGVGQPQHF

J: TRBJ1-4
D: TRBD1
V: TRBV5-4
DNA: TGTGCCAGCAGCCTGGAGGGTAACAGGGGCCTCGGAAAACTGTTTTTT
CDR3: CASSLEGNRGLGKLFF

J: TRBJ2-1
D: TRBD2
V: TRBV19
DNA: TGTGCCAGTAGTATTACCGGGACTAGCGGGGGGGCCTCTCAGAATGAGCAGTTCTTC
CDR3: CASSITGTSGGASQNEQFF

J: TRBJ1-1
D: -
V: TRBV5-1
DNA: TGCGCCAGCAGCACGGGAGGGGCCCTGAACACTGAAGCTTTCTTT
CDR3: CASSTGGALNTEAFF

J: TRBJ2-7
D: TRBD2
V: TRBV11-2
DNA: TGTGCCAGCAGCTTAGAAGGACTAGCGGTCTCTACGAGCAAGCAGTACTTC
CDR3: CASSLEGLAVSTSKQYF

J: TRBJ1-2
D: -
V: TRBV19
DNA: TGTGCCAGTAGTATAGAGGGACTAACGGGAGGCTACACCTTC
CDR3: CASSIEGLTGGYTF

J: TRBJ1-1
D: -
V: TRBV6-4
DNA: TGTGCCAGCAGTGCTAAATTGAACACTGAAGCTTTCTTT
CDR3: CASSAKLNTEAFF

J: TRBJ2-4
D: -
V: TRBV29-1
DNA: TGCAGCGCTCGGACAGCGATAAACATTCAGTACTTC
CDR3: CSARTAINIQYF

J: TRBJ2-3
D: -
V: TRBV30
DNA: TGTGCCTGCGCGGGACAGAACCCAGATACGCAGTATTTT
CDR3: CACAGQNPDTQYF

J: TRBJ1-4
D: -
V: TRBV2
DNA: TGTGCCAGCAGTGTAACAGGGTCCCCTAATGAAAAACTGTTTTTT
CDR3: CASSVTGSPNEKLFF

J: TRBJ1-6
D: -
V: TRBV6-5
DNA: TGTGCCAGCAGTTACTCGGGGCATCTTAATTCACCCCTCCACTTT
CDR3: CASSYSGHLNSPLHF

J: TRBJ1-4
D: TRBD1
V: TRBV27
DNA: TGTGCCAGCAGTTCCCTAGGACAGGGGGTTCCTAATGAAAAACTGTTTTTT
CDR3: CASSSLGQGVPNEKLFF

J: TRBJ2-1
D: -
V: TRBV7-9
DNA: TGTGCCAGCAGCTTCACACCAGTGCAGTTCTTC
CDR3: CASSFTPVQFF

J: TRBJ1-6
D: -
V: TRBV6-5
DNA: TGTGCCAGCAGTTACGATGAGGTCGAAAATTCACCCCTCCACTTT
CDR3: CASSYDEVENSPLHF

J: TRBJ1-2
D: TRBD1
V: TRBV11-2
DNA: TGTGCCAGCAGCTTGGACAGGGGCCGAGCTAACTATGGCTACACCTTC
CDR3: CASSLDRGRANYGYTF